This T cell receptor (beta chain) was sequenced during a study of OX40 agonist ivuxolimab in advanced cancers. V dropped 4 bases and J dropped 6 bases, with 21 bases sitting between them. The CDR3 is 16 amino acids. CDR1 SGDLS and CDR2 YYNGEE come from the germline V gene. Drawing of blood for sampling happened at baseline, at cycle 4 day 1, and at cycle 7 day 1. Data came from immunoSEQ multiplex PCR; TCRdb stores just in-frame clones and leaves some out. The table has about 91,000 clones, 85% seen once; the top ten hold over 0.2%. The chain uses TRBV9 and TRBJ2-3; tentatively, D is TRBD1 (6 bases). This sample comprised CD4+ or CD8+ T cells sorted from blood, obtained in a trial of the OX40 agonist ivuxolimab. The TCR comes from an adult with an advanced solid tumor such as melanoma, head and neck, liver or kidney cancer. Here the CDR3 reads CASSSSPSGEFDTQYF. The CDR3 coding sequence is TGTGCCAGCAGCTCTTCCCCCTCAGGGGAATTCGATACGCAGTATTTT. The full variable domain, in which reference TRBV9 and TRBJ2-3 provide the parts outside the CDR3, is DSGVTQTPKHLITATGQRVTLRCSPRSGDLSVYWYQQSLDQGLQFLIQYYNGEERAKGNILERFSAQQFPDLHSELNLSSLELGDSALYFCASSSSPSGEFDTQYFGPGTRLTVL.